The 9 T cell receptor beta chains in this list originate from one sample, sequenced in a study of shared clonotypes between healthy human individuals. The method was immunoSEQ multiplex PCR; TCRdb's version includes in-frame clones alone and lacks a portion of them. The table lists around 1,100,000 clones, around three quarters of them singletons, with 0.7% to 0.95% in the top ten. Material: memory CD4+ T cells from PBMCs. This sample's subset: CD45RA-negative fraction. The receptors stem from a man younger than 30 in good health. Some clones in this sample may be carry-over from other donors' samples.

The chain recombines TRBV7-8 with TRBJ2-7, with D hard to call. Germline V gene sequence: CDR1 SGHVS, CDR2 FQNEAQ. The V end lost 7 bases, the J end lost 0 bases, and 13 bases lay between the germline ends. CDR3 length: 14 amino acids. This chain's CDR3 is CASTNFMNSYEQYF. CDR3 nucleotides: TGTGCCAGCACTAACTTCATGAACTCCTACGAGCAGTACTTC.

The rearrangement uses TRBV28 and TRBJ1-2; D is unclear. Looked up from germline, CDR1 is MDHEN and CDR2 is SYDVKM. Trimming stripped 6 bases from V and 6 bases from J, with 14 bases between. There are 13 residues in the CDR3. CDR3 loop: CASSLDDHDGYTF. For the CDR3, the DNA is TGTGCCAGCAGCCTGGACGACCACGATGGCTACACCTTC.

The chain combines TRBV23-1 with TRBJ2-2; maybe TRBD2 (6 bases). TRBV23-1 is given ORF status, its function remaining uncertain. The germline V and J ends were trimmed by 4 bases and 6 bases, with 21 bases remaining between them. The CDR3 totals 17 residues. The CDR3 DNA reads as TGCGCCAGCAGTCCTTTCGGGAGACTCCCTAGTGCCGGGGAGCTGTTTTTT. Amino acid sequence: CASSPFGRLPSAGELFF.

The chain combines TRBV7-9 with TRBJ2-1; D is perhaps TRBD1 (6 bases). V lost 1 base, J lost 0 bases, and 16 bases lay in between. Per the germline V gene, CDR1 is SEHNR and CDR2 is FQNEAQ (reference sequence). The CDR3 is 18 amino acids. This chain's CDR3 is CASSLETGFISSYNEQFF. Here the CDR3 DNA reads TGTGCCAGCAGCTTAGAAACAGGGTTCATTAGCTCCTACAATGAGCAGTTCTTC.

This clone was seen only a few times. Different DNA sequences within this sample yield the same CDR3. The J gene is TRBJ1-5, the V gene TRBV19; D is perhaps TRBD1 (6 bases). V lost 6 bases to trimming and J lost 4 bases, with 10 bases between them. Germline loops: CDR1 LNHDA, CDR2 SQIVND (reference sequence). The CDR3 sequence is 13 residues long. Here the CDR3 reads CASSGRGNQPQHF. As DNA, the CDR3 is TGTGCCAGTAGCGGGAGGGGGAATCAGCCCCAGCATTTT.

The chain is built from TRBV28 and TRBJ2-7; D uncertain. This CDR3 is built from 10 residues. Trimming shortened V by 5 bases and J by 7 bases, and 6 bases separated the two germline ends. Germline V lookup: CDR1 MDHEN, CDR2 SYDVKM. CDR3 in amino acids: CASSLREQYF. The DNA of the CDR3 is TGTGCCAGCAGTCTGCGGGAGCAGTACTTC.

The rearrangement links TRBV5-1 to TRBJ2-1, with TRBD2 matching 7 bases. Germline V CDR1 and CDR2: SGHRS, YFSETQ. The length of the CDR3 is 17 residues. V dropped 2 bases and J dropped 5; count of bases not matched to a gene: 13. This chain's CDR3 is CASSFWGTSVSDNEQFF. The DNA of the CDR3 is TGCGCCAGCAGCTTCTGGGGCACTAGCGTAAGCGACAATGAGCAGTTCTTC.

The V gene is TRBV15, the J gene TRBJ1-4, with D possibly matching TRBD1 (5 bases). Trimming removed 1 base at V and 3 bases at J, with 12 bases between. CDR1 and CDR2 (germline): LNHNV, YYDKDF (reference sequence). The CDR3 has 16 amino acids. This chain's CDR3 is CATSRGLSGPNEKLFF. As DNA, the CDR3 is TGTGCCACCAGCAGAGGGCTTTCAGGGCCTAATGAAAAACTGTTTTTT.

This clone was detected a few times. V and J are TRBV7-9 and TRBJ2-2; D might be TRBD1 (5 bases). This CDR3 comprises 17 residues. Germline CDR1 and CDR2: SEHNR and FQNEAQ (reference sequence). Trimming left V 3 bases short and J 4 bases short, with 18 bases between. The CDR3 is CASSFSTTAWGTGELFF. DNA of the CDR3: TGTGCCAGCAGCTTTTCCACGACAGCATGGGGCACCGGGGAGCTGTTTTTT.